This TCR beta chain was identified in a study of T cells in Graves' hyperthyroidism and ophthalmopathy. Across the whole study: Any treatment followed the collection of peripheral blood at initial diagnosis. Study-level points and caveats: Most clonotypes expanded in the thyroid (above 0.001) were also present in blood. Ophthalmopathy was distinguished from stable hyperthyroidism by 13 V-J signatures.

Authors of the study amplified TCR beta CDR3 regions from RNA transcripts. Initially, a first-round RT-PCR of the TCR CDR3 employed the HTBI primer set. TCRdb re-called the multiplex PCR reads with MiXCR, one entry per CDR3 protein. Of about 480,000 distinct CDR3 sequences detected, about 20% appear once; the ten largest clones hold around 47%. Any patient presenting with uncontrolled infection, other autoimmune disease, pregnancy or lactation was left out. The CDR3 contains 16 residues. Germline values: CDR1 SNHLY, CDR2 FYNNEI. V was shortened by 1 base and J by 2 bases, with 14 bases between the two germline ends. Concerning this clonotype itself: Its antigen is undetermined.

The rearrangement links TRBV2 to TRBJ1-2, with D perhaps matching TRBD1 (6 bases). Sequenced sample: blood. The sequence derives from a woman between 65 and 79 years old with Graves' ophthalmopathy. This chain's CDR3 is CASSEEGGALNYGYTF. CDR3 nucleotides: TGTGCCAGCAGTGAAGAGGGGGGGGCCCTAAACTATGGCTACACCTTC.